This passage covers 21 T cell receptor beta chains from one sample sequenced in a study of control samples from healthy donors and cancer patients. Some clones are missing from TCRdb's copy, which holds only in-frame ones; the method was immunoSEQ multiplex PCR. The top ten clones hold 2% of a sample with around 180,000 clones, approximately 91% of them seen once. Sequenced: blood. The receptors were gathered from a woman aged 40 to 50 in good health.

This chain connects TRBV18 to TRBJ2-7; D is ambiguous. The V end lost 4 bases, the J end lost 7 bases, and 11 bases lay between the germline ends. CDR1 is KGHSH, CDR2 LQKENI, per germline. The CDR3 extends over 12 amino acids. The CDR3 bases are TGTGCCAGCTCACAAAACAGAGATGAGCAGTACTTC. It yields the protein CASSQNRDEQYF.

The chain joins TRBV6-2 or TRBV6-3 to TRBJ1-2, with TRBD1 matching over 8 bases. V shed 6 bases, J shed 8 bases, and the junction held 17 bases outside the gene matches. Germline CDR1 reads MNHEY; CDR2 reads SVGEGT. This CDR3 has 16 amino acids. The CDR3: CASRPISGTGEEGYTF. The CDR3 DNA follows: TGTGCCAGCAGGCCTATCTCCGGGACAGGAGAGGAAGGCTACACCTTC.

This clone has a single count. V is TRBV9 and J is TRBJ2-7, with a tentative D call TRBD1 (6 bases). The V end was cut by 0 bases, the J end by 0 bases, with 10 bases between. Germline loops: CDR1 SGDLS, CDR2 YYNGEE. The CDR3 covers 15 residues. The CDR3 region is CASSVGDTTSYEQYF. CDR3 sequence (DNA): TGTGCCAGCAGCGTAGGGGACACTACCTCCTACGAGCAGTACTTC.

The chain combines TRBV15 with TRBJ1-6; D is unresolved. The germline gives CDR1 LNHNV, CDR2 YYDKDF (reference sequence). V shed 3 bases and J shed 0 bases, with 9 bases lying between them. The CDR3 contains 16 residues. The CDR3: CATSREASSYNSPLHF. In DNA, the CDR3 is TGTGCCACCAGCAGGGAAGCGAGCTCCTATAATTCACCCCTCCACTTT.

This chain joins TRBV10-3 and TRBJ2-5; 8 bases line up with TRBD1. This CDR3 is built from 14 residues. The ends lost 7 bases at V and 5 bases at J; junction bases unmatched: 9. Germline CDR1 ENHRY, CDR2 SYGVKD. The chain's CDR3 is CAIMADRAGETQYF. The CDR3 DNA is TGTGCCATCATGGCGGACAGGGCAGGGGAGACCCAGTACTTC.

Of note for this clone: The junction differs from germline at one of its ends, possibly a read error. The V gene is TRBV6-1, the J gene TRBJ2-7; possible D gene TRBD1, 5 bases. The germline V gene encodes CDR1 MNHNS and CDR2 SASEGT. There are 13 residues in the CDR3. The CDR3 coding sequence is TGTGCCAGCAGAGAAGGGGCCACCTACGAGCAGTACTTC. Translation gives CASREGATYEQYF.

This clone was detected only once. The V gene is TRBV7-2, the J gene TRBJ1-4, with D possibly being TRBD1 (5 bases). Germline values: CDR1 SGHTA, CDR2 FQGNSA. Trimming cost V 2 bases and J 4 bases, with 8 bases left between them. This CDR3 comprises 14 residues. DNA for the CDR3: TGTGCCAGCAGCTTAACAGGACATAATGAAAAACTGTTTTTT. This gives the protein CASSLTGHNEKLFF.

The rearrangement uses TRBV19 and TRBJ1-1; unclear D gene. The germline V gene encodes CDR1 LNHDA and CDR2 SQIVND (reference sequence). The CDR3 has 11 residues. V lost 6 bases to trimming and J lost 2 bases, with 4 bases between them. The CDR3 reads CASSRNTEAFF. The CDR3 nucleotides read TGTGCCAGTAGCAGAAACACTGAAGCTTTCTTT.

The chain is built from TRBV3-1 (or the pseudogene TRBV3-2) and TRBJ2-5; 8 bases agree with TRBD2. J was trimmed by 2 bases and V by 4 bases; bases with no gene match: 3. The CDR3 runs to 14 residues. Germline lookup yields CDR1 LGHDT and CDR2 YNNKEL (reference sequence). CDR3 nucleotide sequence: TGTGCCAGCAGCCGGAAGCGGGGGCAAGAGACCCAGTACTTC. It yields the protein CASSRKRGQETQYF.

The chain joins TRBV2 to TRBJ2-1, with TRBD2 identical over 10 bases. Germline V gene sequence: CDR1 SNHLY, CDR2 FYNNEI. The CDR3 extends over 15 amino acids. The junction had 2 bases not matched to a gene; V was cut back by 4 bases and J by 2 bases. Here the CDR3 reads CASSVGLAAYNEQFF. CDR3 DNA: TGTGCCAGCAGTGTTGGACTAGCGGCCTACAATGAGCAGTTCTTC.

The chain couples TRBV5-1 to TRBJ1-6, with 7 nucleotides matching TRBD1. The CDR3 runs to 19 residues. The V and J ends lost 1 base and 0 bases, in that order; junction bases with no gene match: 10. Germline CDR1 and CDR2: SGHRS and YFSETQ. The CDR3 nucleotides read TGCGCCAGCAGCTTGTTGGTTTCGGGACAGAGCTCCTATAATTCACCCCTCCACTTT. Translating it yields CASSLLVSGQSSYNSPLHF.

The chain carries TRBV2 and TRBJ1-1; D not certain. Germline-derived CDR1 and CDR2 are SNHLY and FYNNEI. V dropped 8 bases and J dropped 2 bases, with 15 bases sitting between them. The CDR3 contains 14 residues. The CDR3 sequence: CASRREGGNTEAFF. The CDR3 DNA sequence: TGTGCCAGCCGACGGGAGGGAGGAAACACTGAAGCTTTCTTT.

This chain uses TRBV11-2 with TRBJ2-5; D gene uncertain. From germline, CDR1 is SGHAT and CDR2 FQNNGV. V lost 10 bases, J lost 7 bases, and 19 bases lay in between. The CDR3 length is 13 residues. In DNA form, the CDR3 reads TGTGCCACCCCGAGACCCCATACGGGGACCCAGTACTTC. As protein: CATPRPHTGTQYF.

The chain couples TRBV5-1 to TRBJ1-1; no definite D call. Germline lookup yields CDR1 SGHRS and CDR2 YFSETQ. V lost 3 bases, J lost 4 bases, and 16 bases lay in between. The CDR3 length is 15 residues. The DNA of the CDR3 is TGCGCCAGCAGCTACTCAGCAGACGCGGCCACTGAAGCTTTCTTT. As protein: CASSYSADAATEAFF.

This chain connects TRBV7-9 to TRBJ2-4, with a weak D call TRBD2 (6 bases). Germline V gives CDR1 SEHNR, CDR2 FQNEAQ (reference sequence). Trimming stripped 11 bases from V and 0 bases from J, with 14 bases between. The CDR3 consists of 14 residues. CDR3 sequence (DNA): TGTGCCTGGGATGGGGGACTAGCCAAAAACATTCAGTACTTC. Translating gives CAWDGGLAKNIQYF.

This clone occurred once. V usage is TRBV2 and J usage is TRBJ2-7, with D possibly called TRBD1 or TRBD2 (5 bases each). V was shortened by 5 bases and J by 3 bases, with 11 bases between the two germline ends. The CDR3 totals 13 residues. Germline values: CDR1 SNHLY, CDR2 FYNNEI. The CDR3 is CASSPGRNYEQYF. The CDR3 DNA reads TGTGCCAGCAGTCCGGGACGGAACTACGAGCAGTACTTC.

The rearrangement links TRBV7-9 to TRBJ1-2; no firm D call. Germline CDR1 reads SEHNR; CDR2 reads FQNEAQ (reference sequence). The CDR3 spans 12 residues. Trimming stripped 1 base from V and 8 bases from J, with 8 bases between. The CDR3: CASSLDYPGYTF. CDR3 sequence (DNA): TGTGCCAGCAGCTTAGACTACCCGGGCTACACCTTC.

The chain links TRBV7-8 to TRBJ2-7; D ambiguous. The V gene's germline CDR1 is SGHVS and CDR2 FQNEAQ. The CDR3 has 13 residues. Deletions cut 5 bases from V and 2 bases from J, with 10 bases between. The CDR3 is CASSLNLPYEQYF. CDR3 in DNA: TGTGCCAGCAGCCTAAATCTCCCCTACGAGCAGTACTTC. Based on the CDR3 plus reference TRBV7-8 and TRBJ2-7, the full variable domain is GAGVSQSPRYKVAKRGQDVALRCDPISGHVSLFWYQQALGQGPEFLTYFQNEAQLDKSGLPSDRFFAERPEGSVSTLKIQRTQQEDSAVYLCASSLNLPYEQYFGPGTRLTVT.

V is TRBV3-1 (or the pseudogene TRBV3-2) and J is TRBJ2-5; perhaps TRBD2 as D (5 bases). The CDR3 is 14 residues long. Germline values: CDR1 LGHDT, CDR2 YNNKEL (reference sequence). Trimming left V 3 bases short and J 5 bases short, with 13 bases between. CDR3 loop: CASSHYDGVETQYF. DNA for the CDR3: TGTGCCAGCAGCCACTATGACGGGGTGGAGACCCAGTACTTC.

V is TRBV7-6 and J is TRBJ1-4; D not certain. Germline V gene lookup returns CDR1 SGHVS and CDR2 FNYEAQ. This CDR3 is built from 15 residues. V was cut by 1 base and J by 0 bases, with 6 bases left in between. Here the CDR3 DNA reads TGTGCCAGCAGCTTAGATGGCTCAACTAATGAAAAACTGTTTTTT. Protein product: CASSLDGSTNEKLFF.

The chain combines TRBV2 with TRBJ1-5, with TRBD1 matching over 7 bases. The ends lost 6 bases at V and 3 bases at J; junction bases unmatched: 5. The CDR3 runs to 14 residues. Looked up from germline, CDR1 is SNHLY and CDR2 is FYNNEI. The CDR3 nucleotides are TGTGCCAGCAGCCGAGACAGGGACAATCAGCCCCAGCATTTT. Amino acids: CASSRDRDNQPQHF.